These T cell receptor beta chains were read from a single sample in a study of spatial heterogeneity in lung cancer. TCRdb processed the 5' RACE reads anew with MiXCR; each CDR3 protein has one entry. The data contain 20,000 to 25,000 distinct CDR3 sequences, roughly 4.5% of them singletons. Specimen: PBMCs, collected at surgery. Receptors originate from a male donor with early-stage non-small cell lung cancer. The CDR3 runs from the conserved cysteine through the conserved F or W. Expanded clones get a size class; other rows say once, few or many, or leave the size out.

cdr3_length,v_call,clone_size,j_call,cdr3_aa
16,TRBV9,many,TRBJ2-3,CASSARGDRSTDTQYF
15,TRBV6-5,many,TRBJ1-6,CASSYSNRGNSPLHF
16,TRBV5-1,many,TRBJ2-1,CASSLAGQGYGGEQFF
16,TRBV20-1,few,TRBJ2-5,CSARPETALKVETQYF
13,TRBV5-1,-,TRBJ2-3,CASSLVVGHTQYF
15,TRBV11-2,-,TRBJ2-1,CASSLGLPPLNEQFF
15,TRBV7-9,many,TRBJ2-1,CASSSHKGGNNEQFF
15,TRBV2,many,TRBJ1-6,CASSSPGGVNSPLHF
15,TRBV6-6,many,TRBJ2-7,CASSYSNSFSYEQYF
13,TRBV6-6,few,TRBJ2-7,CASRDRVVGEQYF
16,TRBV27,many,TRBJ2-2,CASSLLGPQGAGELFF
14,TRBV30,many,TRBJ2-7,CAWSLKRTRYEQYF
15,TRBV12-3/TRBV12-4,many,TRBJ2-3,CASSLQGAARDTQYF
14,TRBV10-3,-,TRBJ2-7,CAISPPDKYYEQYF
17,TRBV13,medium-sized,TRBJ2-4,CASSPSGIGLAKNIQYF
14,TRBV20-1,many,TRBJ2-3,CSAVDRGPTDTQYF
15,TRBV6-5,many,TRBJ2-7,CASSLTPTGSFEQYF
20,TRBV5-1,once,TRBJ1-1,CASSLGPGIRHGGVNTEAFF
14,TRBV30,many,TRBJ1-1,CAWSLGYSNTEAFF
11,TRBV20-1,many,TRBJ2-7,CSARRDYEQYF
16,TRBV6-5,many,TRBJ1-5,CASSYGPRDSNQPQHF
12,TRBV19,-,TRBJ1-1,CASSQRLGEAFF
18,TRBV3-1,many,TRBJ2-5,CASSSTWGPSRQQETQYF
14,TRBV25-1,-,TRBJ1-1,CASSAYDRNTEAFF
13,TRBV28,many,TRBJ1-2,CASSWDRGGGYTF
14,TRBV12-3/TRBV12-4,many,TRBJ2-2,CASRGLTNTGELFF
11,TRBV12-3/TRBV12-4,many,TRBJ1-5,CASSSEGGQHF
12,TRBV6-5,many,TRBJ1-3,CASRSSGNTIYF
14,TRBV7-9,many,TRBJ2-3,CASSSTGSTDTQYF
17,TRBV7-3,many,TRBJ2-7,CASSLIFGDGHSYEQYF
14,TRBV7-3,many,TRBJ2-5,CASSLSGEGETQYF
16,TRBV5-1,many,TRBJ2-7,CASSPVYSGSPHEQYF
13,TRBV20-1,many,TRBJ1-1,CSARGPSNTEAFF
14,TRBV29-1,many,TRBJ2-6,CSAGDRAGANVLTF
18,TRBV7-8,many,TRBJ2-7,CASSLRTSGRHYPYEQYF
13,TRBV6-5,many,TRBJ2-5,CASSYSWGETQYF
16,TRBV7-6,many,TRBJ2-5,CASSLGTSGPQETQYF
14,TRBV5-4,-,TRBJ2-3,CASGNRYSTDTQYF
14,TRBV5-4,many,TRBJ1-3,CASSLAGWGNTIYF
14,TRBV4-3,-,TRBJ2-3,CASSQDNREGTQYF
12,TRBV30,many,TRBJ1-1,CAWILLNTEAFF
15,TRBV12-3/TRBV12-4,many,TRBJ2-1,CASSTGGREYNEQFF
12,TRBV2,many,TRBJ1-1,CASRGNRAEAFF
13,TRBV7-3,many,TRBJ1-5,CASGGWLDQPQHF
16,TRBV27,many,TRBJ2-1,CASTSPAGGISGEQFF